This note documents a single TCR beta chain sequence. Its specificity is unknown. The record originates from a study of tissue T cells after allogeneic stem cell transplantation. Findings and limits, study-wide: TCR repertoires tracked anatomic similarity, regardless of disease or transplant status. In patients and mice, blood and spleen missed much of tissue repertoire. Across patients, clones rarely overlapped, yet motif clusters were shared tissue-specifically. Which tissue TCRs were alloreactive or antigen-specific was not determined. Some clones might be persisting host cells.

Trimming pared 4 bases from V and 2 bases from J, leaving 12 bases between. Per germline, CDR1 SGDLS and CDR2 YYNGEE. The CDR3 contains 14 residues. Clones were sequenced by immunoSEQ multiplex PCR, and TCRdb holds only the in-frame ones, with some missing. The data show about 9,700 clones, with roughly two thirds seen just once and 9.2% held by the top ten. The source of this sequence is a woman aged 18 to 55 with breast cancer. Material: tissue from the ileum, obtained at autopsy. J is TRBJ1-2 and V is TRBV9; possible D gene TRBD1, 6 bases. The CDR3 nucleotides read TGTGCCAGCAGCCCAGGGGTGGGGAACTATGGCTACACCTTC. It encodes CASSPGVGNYGYTF.